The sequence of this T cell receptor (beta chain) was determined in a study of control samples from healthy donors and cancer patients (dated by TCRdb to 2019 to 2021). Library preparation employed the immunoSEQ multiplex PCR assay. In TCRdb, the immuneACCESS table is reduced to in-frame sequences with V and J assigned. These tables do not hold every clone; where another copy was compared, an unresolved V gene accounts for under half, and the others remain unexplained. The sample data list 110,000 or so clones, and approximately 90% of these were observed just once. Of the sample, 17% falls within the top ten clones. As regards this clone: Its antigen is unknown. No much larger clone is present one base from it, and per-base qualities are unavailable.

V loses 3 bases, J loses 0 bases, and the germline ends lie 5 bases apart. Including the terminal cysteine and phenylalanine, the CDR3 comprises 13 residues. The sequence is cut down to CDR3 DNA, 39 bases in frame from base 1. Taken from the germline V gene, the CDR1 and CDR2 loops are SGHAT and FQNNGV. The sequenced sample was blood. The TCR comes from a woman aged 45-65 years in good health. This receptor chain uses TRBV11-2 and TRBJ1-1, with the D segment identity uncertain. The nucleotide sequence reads TGTGCCAGCAGCTTTGATATGAACACTGAAGCTTTCTTT. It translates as CASSFDMNTEAFF.